What follows describes a single T cell receptor (beta chain). A second PCR of about 6 to 11 cycles used a sample-barcoded 5' primer and a J-beta primer mix. TCRdb ran MiXCR on the 5' RACE reads and lists one entry per CDR3 protein. The data show some 1,500,000 distinct CDR3 sequences, with under 55% seen just once and about 3.8% held by the top ten. Germline V lookup: CDR1 SGHAT, CDR2 FQNNGV. Deletions cut 5 bases from V and 5 bases from J, with 21 bases between. The CDR3 extends over 16 amino acids. These data originate in a study of blood T cells in healthy people across ages. The sample comprised blood. The chain recombines TRBV11-2 with TRBJ2-5, with D perhaps TRBD1 (6 bases). The TCR sequence derives from a woman aged 18-29 years in good health. The CDR3, as DNA: TGTGCCAGCAGCCCCACCCACTTACAGGGCCCGGAGACCCAGTACTTC. Protein: CASSPTHLQGPETQYF.